This TCR beta chain was sequenced during a study of tumor-infiltrating lymphocytes in primary liver carcinoma. The ends were cut back, 5 bases at V and 3 bases at J, with 8 bases in the middle. Per germline, CDR1 DFQATT and CDR2 SNEGSKA (reference sequence). The CDR3 consists of 12 residues. Production of TCR beta cDNA used around 500 ng total RNA together with a constant-region primer. What produced the TCR beta libraries was three nested multiplex PCR rounds using slightly modified ARM-PCR. The study ran its first two PCR rounds for approximately 10 cycles each, using TRBV1-TRBV30 forward primers and a C-beta reverse primer. TCRdb used MiXCR to reprocess the multiplex PCR reads, holding one entry per CDR3 protein. The sample lists about 50,000 distinct CDR3 sequences, 60% to 80% seen once, with approximately 25% in the top ten. Starting material for RNA and DNA co-extraction consisted of roughly 19-30 mg of unsorted bulk tissue.

Specimen: liver tumor tissue from sampling region 5. Subset given: tumor region T5, tumor centre. The sequence derives from a man between 35 and 55 years old with primary liver carcinoma and hepatitis B virus infection. The rearrangement uses TRBV20-1 and TRBJ1-5; the D gene is possibly TRBD1 (6 bases). The DNA of the CDR3 is TGCAGTGCTGGACAGAACAATCAGCCCCAGCATTTT. It yields the protein CSAGQNNQPQHF.